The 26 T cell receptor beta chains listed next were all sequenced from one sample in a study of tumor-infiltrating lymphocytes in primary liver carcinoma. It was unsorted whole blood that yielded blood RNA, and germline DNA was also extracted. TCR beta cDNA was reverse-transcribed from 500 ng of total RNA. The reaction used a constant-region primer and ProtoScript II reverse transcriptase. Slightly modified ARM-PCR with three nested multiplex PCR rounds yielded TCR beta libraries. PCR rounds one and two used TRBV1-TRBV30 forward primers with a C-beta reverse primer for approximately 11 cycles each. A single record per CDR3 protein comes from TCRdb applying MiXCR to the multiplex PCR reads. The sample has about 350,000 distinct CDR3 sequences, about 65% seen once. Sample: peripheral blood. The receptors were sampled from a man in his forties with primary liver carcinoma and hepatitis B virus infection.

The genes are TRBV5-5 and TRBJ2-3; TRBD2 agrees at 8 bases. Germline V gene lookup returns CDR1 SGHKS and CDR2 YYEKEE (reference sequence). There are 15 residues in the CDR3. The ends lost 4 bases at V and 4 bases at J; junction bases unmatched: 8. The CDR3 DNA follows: TGTGCCAGCAGCCTTTCAGCGGGAGTAGCAGATACGCAGTATTTT. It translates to CASSLSAGVADTQYF.

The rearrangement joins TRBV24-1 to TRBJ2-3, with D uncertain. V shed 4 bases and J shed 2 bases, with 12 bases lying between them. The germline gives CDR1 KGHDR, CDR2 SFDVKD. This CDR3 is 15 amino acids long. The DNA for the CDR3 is TGTGCCACCAGTGACTCCGAGGCTATCACAGATACGCAGTATTTT. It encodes CATSDSEAITDTQYF.

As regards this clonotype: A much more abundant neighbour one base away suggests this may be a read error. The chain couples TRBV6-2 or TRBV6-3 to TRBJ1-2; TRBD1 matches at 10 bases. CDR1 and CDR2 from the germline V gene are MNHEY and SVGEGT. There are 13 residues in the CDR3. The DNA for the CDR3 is TGTGCCAGCAGAGGACAGGGGGACTATGGCCACACCTTC. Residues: CASRGQGDYGHTF.

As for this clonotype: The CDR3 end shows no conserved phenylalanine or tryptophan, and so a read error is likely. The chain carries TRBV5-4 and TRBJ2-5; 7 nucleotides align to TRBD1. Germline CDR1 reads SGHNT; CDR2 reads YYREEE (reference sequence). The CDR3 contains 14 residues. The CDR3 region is CANSQQGPEETQYL. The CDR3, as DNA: TGTGCCAACAGCCAACAGGGGCCGGAAGAGACCCAGTACTTA.

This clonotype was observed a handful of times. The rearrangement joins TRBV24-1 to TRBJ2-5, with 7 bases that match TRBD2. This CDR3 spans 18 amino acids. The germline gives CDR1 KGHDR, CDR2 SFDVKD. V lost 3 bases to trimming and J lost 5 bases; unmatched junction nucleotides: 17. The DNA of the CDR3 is TGTGCCACCAGTGATCCCTCCTTAGCTAGCGGAGGGGAGGAGACCCAGTACTTC. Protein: CATSDPSLASGGEETQYF.

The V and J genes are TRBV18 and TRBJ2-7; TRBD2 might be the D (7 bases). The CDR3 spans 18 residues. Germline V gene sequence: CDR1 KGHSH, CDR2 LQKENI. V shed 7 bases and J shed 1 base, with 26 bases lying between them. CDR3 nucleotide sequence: TGTGCCAGCTTACTCCGGGCGGGGGCCGGGACTCTGTCCTACGAGCAGTACTTC. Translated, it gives CASLLRAGAGTLSYEQYF.

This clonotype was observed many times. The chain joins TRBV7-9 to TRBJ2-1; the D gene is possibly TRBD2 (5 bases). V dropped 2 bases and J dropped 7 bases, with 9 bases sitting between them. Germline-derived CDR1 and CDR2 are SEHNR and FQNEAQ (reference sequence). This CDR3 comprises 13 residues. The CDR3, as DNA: TGTGCCAGCAGCTTACTCCCGGGGAATGAGCAGTTCTTC. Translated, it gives CASSLLPGNEQFF.

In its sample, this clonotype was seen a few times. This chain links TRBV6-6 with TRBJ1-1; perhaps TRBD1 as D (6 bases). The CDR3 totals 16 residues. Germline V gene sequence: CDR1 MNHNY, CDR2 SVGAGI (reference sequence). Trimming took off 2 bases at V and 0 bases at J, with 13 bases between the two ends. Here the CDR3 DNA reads TGTGCCAGCAGTTACGGGGGCGGAAGAATGAACACTGAAGCTTTCTTT. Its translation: CASSYGGGRMNTEAFF.

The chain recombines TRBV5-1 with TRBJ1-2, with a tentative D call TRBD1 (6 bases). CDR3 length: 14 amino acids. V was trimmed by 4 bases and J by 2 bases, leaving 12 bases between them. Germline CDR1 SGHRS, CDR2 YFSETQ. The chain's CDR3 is CASSRTGTNYGYTF. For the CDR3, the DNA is TGCGCCAGCAGCCGGACCGGGACAAACTATGGCTACACCTTC.

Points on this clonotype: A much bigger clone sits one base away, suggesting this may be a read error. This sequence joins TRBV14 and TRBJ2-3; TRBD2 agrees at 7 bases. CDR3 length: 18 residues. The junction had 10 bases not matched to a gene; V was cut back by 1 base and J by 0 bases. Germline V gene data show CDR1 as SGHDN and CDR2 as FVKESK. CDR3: CASSQGFGISGSTDTQYF. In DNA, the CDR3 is TGTGCCAGCAGCCAAGGGTTCGGGATTAGCGGGAGCACAGATACGCAGTATTTT.

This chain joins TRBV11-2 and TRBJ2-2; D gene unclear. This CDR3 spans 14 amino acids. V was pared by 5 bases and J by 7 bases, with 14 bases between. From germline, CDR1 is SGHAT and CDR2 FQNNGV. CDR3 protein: CASSVHTSGGELFF. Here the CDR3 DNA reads TGTGCCAGCAGCGTACACACGTCAGGCGGGGAGCTGTTTTTT.

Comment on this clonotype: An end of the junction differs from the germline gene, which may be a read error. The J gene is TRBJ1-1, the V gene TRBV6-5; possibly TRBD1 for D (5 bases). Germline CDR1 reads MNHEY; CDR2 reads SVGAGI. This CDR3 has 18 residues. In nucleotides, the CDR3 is TGTGTCAGCACCCCAATCCGGGACCGACGAGAAATGAACACTGAAGCTTTCTTT. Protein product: CVSTPIRDRREMNTEAFF.

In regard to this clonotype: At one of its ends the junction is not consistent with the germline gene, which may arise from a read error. CDR3 sequence: CASSLETDNYGYTF. The DNA for the CDR3 is TGTGCCAGTAGCTTAGAAACCGACAACTATGGCTACACCTTC. This chain joins TRBV11-2 and TRBJ1-2; D remains unclear. CDR3 size: 14 residues. Germline CDR1 and CDR2: SGHAT and FQNNGV.

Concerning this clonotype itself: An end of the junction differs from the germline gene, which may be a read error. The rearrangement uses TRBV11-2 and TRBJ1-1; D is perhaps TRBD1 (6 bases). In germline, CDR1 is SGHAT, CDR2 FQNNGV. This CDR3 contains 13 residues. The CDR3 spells CASGLVWDTVAFF. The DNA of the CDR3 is TGTGCCAGCGGCTTAGTATGGGACACTGTAGCTTTCTTT.

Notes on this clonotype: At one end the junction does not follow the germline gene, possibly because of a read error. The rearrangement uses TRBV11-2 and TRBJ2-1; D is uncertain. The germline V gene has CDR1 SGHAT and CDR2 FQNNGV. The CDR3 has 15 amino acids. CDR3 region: CACSLGQSSYNEQFF. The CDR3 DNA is TGCGCCTGCAGCTTAGGGCAGAGCTCCTACAATGAACAGTTCTTC.

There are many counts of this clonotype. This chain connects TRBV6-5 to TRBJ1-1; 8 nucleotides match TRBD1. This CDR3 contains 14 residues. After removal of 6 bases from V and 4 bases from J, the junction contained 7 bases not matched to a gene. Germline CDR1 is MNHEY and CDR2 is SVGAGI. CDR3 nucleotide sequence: TGTGCCAGCAGCCGACAGGGGTCGAGCACTGAAGCTTTCTTT. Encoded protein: CASSRQGSSTEAFF.

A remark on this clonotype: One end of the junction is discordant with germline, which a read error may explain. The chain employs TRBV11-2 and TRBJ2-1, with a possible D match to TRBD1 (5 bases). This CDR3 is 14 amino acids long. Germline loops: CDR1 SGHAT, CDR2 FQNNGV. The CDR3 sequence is CVSSLLRQGNEQFF. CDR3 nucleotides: TGTGTCAGCAGCTTACTTCGCCAGGGAAATGAGCAGTTCTTC.

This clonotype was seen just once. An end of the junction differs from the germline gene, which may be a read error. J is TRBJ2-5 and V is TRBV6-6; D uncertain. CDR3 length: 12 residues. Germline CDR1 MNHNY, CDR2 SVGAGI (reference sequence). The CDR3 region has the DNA TGTGTCAGCAGTTACGTTAGGGAGACCCAGTACTTC. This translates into CVSSYVRETQYF.

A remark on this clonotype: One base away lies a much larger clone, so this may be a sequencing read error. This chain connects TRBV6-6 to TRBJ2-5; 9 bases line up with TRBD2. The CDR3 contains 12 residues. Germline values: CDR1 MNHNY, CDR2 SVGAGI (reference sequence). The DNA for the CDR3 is TGTGCCACAGGGCAGCGGGAGGAGACCCAGTGCTTC. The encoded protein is CATGQREETQCF.

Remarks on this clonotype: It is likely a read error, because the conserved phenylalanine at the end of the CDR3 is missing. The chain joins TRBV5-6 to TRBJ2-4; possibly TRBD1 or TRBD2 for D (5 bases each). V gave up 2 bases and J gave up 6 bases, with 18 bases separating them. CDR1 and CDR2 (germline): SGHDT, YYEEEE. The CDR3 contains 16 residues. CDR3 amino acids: CASSFGLDSALNIQYL. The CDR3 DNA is TGTGCCAGCAGCTTTGGACTCGACAGTGCGTTAAACATTCAGTACCTC.

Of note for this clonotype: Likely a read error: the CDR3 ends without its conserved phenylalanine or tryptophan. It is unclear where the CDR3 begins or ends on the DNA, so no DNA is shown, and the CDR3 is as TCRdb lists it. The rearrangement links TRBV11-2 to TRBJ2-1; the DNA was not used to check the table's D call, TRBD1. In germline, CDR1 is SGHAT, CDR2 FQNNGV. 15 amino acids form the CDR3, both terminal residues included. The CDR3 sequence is CASSFRWGAHNEHFL.

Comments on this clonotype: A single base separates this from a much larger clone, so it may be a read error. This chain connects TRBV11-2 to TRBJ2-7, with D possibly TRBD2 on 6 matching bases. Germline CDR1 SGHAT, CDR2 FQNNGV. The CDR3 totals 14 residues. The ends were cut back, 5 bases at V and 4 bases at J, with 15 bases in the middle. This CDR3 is CASSPGGAGYEQYF. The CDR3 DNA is TGTGCCAGCAGCCCCGGGGGAGCGGGTTACGAGCAGTACTTC.

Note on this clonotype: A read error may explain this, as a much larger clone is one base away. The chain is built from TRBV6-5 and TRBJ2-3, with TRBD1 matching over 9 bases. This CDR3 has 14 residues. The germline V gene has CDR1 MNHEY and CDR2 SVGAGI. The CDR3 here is CAGRPGTGTDTQYF. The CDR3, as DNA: TGTGCCGGCAGACCCGGGACAGGGACAGATACGCAGTATTTT.

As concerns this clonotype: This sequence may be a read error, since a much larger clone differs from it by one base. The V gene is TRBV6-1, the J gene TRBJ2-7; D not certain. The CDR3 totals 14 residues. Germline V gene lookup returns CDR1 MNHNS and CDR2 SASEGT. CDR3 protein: CASSERSYSYELYF. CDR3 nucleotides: TGTGCCAGCAGTGAACGTAGTTACTCCTACGAGCTGTACTTC.

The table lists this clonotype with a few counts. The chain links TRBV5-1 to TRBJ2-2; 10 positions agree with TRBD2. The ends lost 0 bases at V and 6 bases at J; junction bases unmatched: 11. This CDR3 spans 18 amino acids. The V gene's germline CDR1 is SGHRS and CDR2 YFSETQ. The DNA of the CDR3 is TGCGCCAGCAGCTTGGGTTCCCTAGCGGGAGAAGGAGCCGGGGAGCTGTTTTTT. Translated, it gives CASSLGSLAGEGAGELFF.

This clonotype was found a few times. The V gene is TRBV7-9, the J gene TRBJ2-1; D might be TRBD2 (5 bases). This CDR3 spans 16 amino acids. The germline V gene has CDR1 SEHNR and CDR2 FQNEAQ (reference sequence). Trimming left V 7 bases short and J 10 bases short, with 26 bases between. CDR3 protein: CASTPGSSGAPLEQFF. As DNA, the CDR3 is TGTGCCAGCACCCCGGGGTCCAGCGGAGCTCCCTTAGAGCAGTTCTTC.